The 28 T cell receptor beta chains below come from one sample, sequenced in a study of T-cell reconstitution after alpha-beta-depleted transplantation in children. During its preparation, the TCRbeta library received unique molecular identifiers. TCRdb fed the PCR reads into MiXCR, producing one record per CDR3 protein. The repertoire holds around 200,000 distinct CDR3 sequences, more than 15% seen once, with 40% to 50% in the top ten. Material: PBMCs, mostly from graft donor cells, obtained 360 days after TCRalphabeta/CD19-depleted stem cell transplant. The receptors come from a male patient aged 2-15 years who had a stem cell transplant for acute lymphoblastic leukemia, so the T cells may come from the graft donor.

This chain joins TRBV20-1 and TRBJ2-7, with 7 bases lining up with TRBD2. CDR3 size: 14 residues. V shed 6 bases, J shed 2 bases, and the junction held 10 bases outside the gene matches. Per germline, CDR1 DFQATT and CDR2 SNEGSKA (reference sequence). Written as DNA, the CDR3 is TGCAGTGCAAACAGGCCTAGCGGCACCTACGAGCAGTACTTC. Translating gives CSANRPSGTYEQYF.

This clonotype has only a few counts. The J gene is TRBJ2-1, the V gene TRBV5-1, with TRBD2 matching over 9 bases. The ends lost 0 bases at V and 6 bases at J; junction bases unmatched: 4. CDR1 and CDR2 from the germline V gene are SGHRS and YFSETQ. The CDR3 covers 15 residues. The CDR3 DNA sequence: TGCGCCAGCAGCTTGGACGGCGGGGGGGGCAATGAGCAGTTCTTC. Protein sequence: CASSLDGGGGNEQFF.

This clonotype appeared a few times. The rearrangement uses TRBV2 and TRBJ2-5, with D perhaps given as TRBD1 or TRBD2 (5 bases each). V lost 6 bases to trimming and J lost 4 bases, with 18 bases between them. Germline V gene data show CDR1 as SNHLY and CDR2 as FYNNEI. The CDR3 loop spans 15 amino acids. CDR3 DNA sequence: TGTGCCAGCAGGCTCCAGGGAGATGAGGGAGAGACCCAGTACTTC. Residues: CASRLQGDEGETQYF. The full variable domain, in which reference TRBV2 and TRBJ2-5 provide the parts outside the CDR3, is EPEVTQTPSHQVTQMGQEVILRCVPISNHLYFYWYRQILGQKVEFLVSFYNNEISEKSEIFDDQFSVERPDGSNFTLKIRSTKLEDSAMYFCASRLQGDEGETQYFGPGTRLLVL.

For the CDR3, the DNA is TGCGCCAGCAGCCAGGACTCCTTGCGGGGGTATAACAATGAGCAGTTCTTC. It specifies CASSQDSLRGYNNEQFF. The genes are TRBV4-3 and TRBJ2-1, with 7 bases identical to TRBD2. In germline, CDR1 is LGHNA, CDR2 YSLEER. The ends lost 3 bases at V and 5 bases at J; junction bases unmatched: 13. The CDR3 runs to 17 residues.

This clonotype was seen a handful of times. This sequence joins TRBV5-5 and TRBJ1-2; 12 bases fit TRBD1. The ends lost 3 bases at V and 1 base at J; junction bases unmatched: 4. Germline lookup yields CDR1 SGHKS and CDR2 YYEKEE (reference sequence). This CDR3 has 16 residues. CDR3 in DNA: TGTGCCAGCAGCTGGGACAGGGGGCGCGGTAACTATGGCTACACCTTC. Translation: CASSWDRGRGNYGYTF.

The V gene is TRBV5-6, the J gene TRBJ2-3, with D maybe TRBD1 (5 bases). Germline V gives CDR1 SGHDT, CDR2 YYEEEE. This CDR3 contains 13 residues. The V and J ends lost 4 bases and 3 bases respectively, with 9 bases between them. CDR3 amino acids: CASSPTETDTQYF. The CDR3 DNA is TGTGCCAGCAGCCCGACAGAAACAGATACGCAGTATTTT.

The chain carries TRBV10-3 and TRBJ2-3, with unresolved D. The germline CDR1 and CDR2 sequences are ENHRY and SYGVKD. The CDR3 has 13 residues. Trimming took off 3 bases at V and 2 bases at J, with 6 bases between the two ends. CDR3 amino acids: CAISEGATDTQYF. DNA of the CDR3: TGTGCCATCAGTGAAGGTGCCACAGATACGCAGTATTTT.

The rearrangement joins TRBV29-1 to TRBJ2-7; D is possibly TRBD1 (6 bases). This CDR3 comprises 15 residues. V was shortened by 4 bases and J by 3 bases, with 19 bases between the two germline ends. CDR1 and CDR2 from the germline V gene are SQVTM and ANQGSEA. The CDR3 nucleotides are TGCAGCGTTGCAGCCCCCCAGGGGACACACTACGAGCAGTACTTC. It yields the protein CSVAAPQGTHYEQYF.

This clonotype was counted ten times or more. The genes are TRBV5-1 and TRBJ1-1; D might be TRBD1 (5 bases). V lost 4 bases to trimming and J lost 1 base, with 8 bases between them. From germline, CDR1 is SGHRS and CDR2 YFSETQ. The CDR3 loop spans 13 amino acids. The CDR3 loop is CASSAGQNTEAFF. CDR3 nucleotide sequence: TGCGCCAGCAGCGCTGGACAGAACACTGAAGCTTTCTTT. Looking up the rest from reference TRBV5-1 and TRBJ1-1 gives the full variable domain: KAGVTQTPRYLIKTRGQQVTLSCSPISGHRSVSWYQQTPGQGLQFLFEYFSETQRNKGNFPGRFSGRQFSNSRSEMNVSTLELGDSALYLCASSAGQNTEAFFGQGTRLTVV.

This clonotype has a handful of counts. The gene calls are TRBV7-2 and TRBJ1-1; 9 bases map to TRBD1. The CDR3 has 15 residues. J was trimmed by 7 bases and V by 2 bases; bases with no gene match: 8. Germline V gene sequence: CDR1 SGHTA, CDR2 FQGNSA. CDR3 amino acids: CASSLNGQGTHEAFF. DNA of the CDR3: TGTGCCAGCAGCTTAAACGGACAGGGGACTCATGAAGCTTTCTTT.

This clonotype was seen repeatedly, ten times or more. The chain joins TRBV24-1 to TRBJ2-3; D is possibly TRBD2 (6 bases). The ends were cut back, 2 bases at V and 0 bases at J, with 14 bases in the middle. CDR1 KGHDR and CDR2 SFDVKD come from the germline V gene. CDR3 length: 17 residues. CDR3: CATSDWGTGSSTDTQYF. The CDR3 DNA reads TGTGCCACCAGTGATTGGGGGACTGGGTCTAGCACAGATACGCAGTATTTT.

There are a few counts of this clonotype. The V and J genes are TRBV10-3 and TRBJ2-5, with TRBD1 identical over 7 bases. Trimming removed 4 bases from V and 3 bases from J; junction bases left unmatched: 5. CDR1 and CDR2 (germline): ENHRY, SYGVKD. The length of the CDR3 is 14 residues. The CDR3, as DNA: TGTGCCATCAGTGCCGGACAGGCCAAAGAGACCCAGTACTTC. This translates into CAISAGQAKETQYF.

The chain carries TRBV15 and TRBJ1-1; perhaps TRBD1 as D (5 bases). CDR1 is LNHNV, CDR2 YYDKDF, per germline (reference sequence). The ends were cut back, 1 base at V and 6 bases at J, with 15 bases in the middle. CDR3 length: 15 amino acids. DNA for the CDR3: TGTGCCACCAGCAGAGGCCAGGGTCCGATGGCTGAAGCTTTCTTT. It encodes CATSRGQGPMAEAFF.

This clonotype was seen only a few times. V and J are TRBV21-1 and TRBJ2-7; TRBD1 is taken as the D call from the table, unchecked against the DNA. TRBV21-1 has pseudogene status. CDR3 size: 13 residues. CDR3 protein: CARGDRGSGEQYF. CDR3 sequence (DNA): TGTGCCAGAGGGGACAGGGGTTCGGGCGAGCAGTACTTC.

This clonotype came up a few times. The chain carries TRBV12-3 or TRBV12-4 and TRBJ2-7; possibly TRBD1 for D (6 bases). Trimming removed 6 bases from V and 1 base from J, with 13 bases in between. The CDR3 spans 14 residues. For the CDR3, the DNA is TGTGCCAGCAGGCGGATTGGACAGTCCTACGAGCAGTACTTC. Protein: CASRRIGQSYEQYF.

The V call is TRBV5-1, the J call TRBJ2-7, with 8 bases aligning to TRBD1. Germline loops: CDR1 SGHRS, CDR2 YFSETQ. This CDR3 contains 18 residues. V lost 3 bases, J lost 6 bases, and 20 bases stayed unmatched. CDR3 sequence (DNA): TGCGCCAGCAGCTGGAGAACACAGACAACAGGGGGAGTGTCCGAGCAGTACTTC. Protein sequence: CASSWRTQTTGGVSEQYF.

J is TRBJ1-2 and V is TRBV12-3 or TRBV12-4; D is perhaps TRBD1 (6 bases). The CDR3 loop spans 17 amino acids. The V and J ends lost 1 base and 4 bases respectively, with 19 bases between them. DNA of the CDR3: TGTGCCAGCAGTTTAGGGGGGGCGCTCCTACTAGGCTATGGCTACACCTTC. This translates into CASSLGGALLLGYGYTF.

This clonotype has only a few counts. V and J are TRBV12-3 or TRBV12-4 and TRBJ2-3; TRBD2 agrees at 7 bases. This CDR3 region has 15 residues. With V trimmed by 4 bases and J by 1 base, 5 bases remained unmatched. Here the CDR3 reads CASSSAGLGTDTQYF. In DNA form, the CDR3 reads TGTGCCAGCAGTTCCGCCGGACTAGGCACAGATACGCAGTATTTT.

This clonotype appeared a few times. This chain uses TRBV6-5 with TRBJ1-2; 12 nucleotides match TRBD1. V was clipped by 0 bases and J by 6 bases; unmatched bases: 5. CDR3 size: 16 residues. CDR1 is MNHEY, CDR2 SVGAGI, per germline. The CDR3 coding sequence is TGTGCCAGCAGTTACTCAACCGGGACAGGGGGCAATGGCTACACCTTC. Its protein product is CASSYSTGTGGNGYTF.

This clonotype was seen many times. The chain combines TRBV7-8 with TRBJ2-5; D remains unclear. The ends were cut back, 3 bases at V and 5 bases at J, with 19 bases in the middle. The CDR3 is made up of 16 amino acids. CDR1 is SGHVS and CDR2 is FQNEAQ in the germline V gene. For the CDR3, the DNA is TGTGCCAGCAGCTTTTTCCCTGCTATTGGGCGGGAGACCCAGTACTTC. This gives the protein CASSFFPAIGRETQYF.

This chain connects TRBV12-3 or TRBV12-4 to TRBJ1-5; perhaps TRBD1 as D (6 bases). The CDR3 is 12 amino acids. Trimming left V 6 bases short and J 15 bases short, with 18 bases between. The DNA of the CDR3 is TGTGCCAGCAGCACTCCGTCTCTGGGGGCGCATTTT. This translates into CASSTPSLGAHF.

This clonotype was found a few times. The chain couples TRBV7-2 to TRBJ2-1; 9 bases agree with TRBD1. The V gene end was trimmed by 6 bases and the J gene end by 6 bases; junction bases not matched to a gene: 12. The CDR3 runs to 16 residues. Germline V lookup: CDR1 SGHTA, CDR2 FQGNSA. The CDR3 region is CASRSSPDRGFNEQFF. The DNA of the CDR3 is TGTGCCAGCAGATCCTCTCCGGACAGGGGCTTCAATGAGCAGTTCTTC.

This clonotype was counted a few times. The genes are TRBV20-1 and TRBJ2-1, with D possibly matching TRBD2 (6 bases). The germline V and J ends were trimmed by 0 bases and 5 bases, with 14 bases remaining between them. CDR3 size: 15 residues. The germline V gene has CDR1 DFQATT and CDR2 SNEGSKA (reference sequence). CDR3 amino acids: CSARDLWGVHNEQFF. In DNA, the CDR3 is TGCAGTGCTAGAGATTTGTGGGGGGTACACAATGAGCAGTTCTTC.

The CDR3 DNA reads TGCGCCAGCAGCCAAGTGGCGCGGGGGGGACATACGCAGTATTTT. It encodes CASSQVARGGHTQYF. The rearrangement joins TRBV4-3 to TRBJ2-3, with 9 nucleotides matching TRBD2. CDR3 length equals 15 residues. The germline CDR1 and CDR2 sequences are LGHNA and YSLEER. Trimming removed 1 base from V and 7 bases from J; junction bases left unmatched: 6.

This clonotype was detected only a few times. The V call is TRBV30, the J call TRBJ2-7; the D gene is possibly TRBD2 (5 bases). The CDR3 is 15 amino acids. In germline, CDR1 is GTSNPN, CDR2 SVGIG (reference sequence). V shed 0 bases and J shed 2 bases, with 14 bases lying between them. This CDR3 reads CAWSVGGYRTYEQYF. DNA for the CDR3: TGTGCCTGGAGTGTAGGCGGGTATCGGACCTACGAGCAGTACTTC.

This chain connects TRBV9 to TRBJ2-3, with 9 bases fitting TRBD2. J lost 1 base, V lost 4 bases, and 13 bases had no gene match. The germline V gene encodes CDR1 SGDLS and CDR2 YYNGEE. The CDR3 length is 18 residues. CDR3 nucleotide sequence: TGTGCCAGCAGCCCAGCGGGGGGTATCCGGCGCGGCACAGATACGCAGTATTTT. It translates to CASSPAGGIRRGTDTQYF.

The genes are TRBV25-1 and TRBJ2-2; unclear D gene. Germline lookup yields CDR1 MGHDK and CDR2 SYGVNS. Trimming removed 3 bases at V and 6 bases at J, with 5 bases between. The CDR3 runs 12 residues. The CDR3 DNA follows: TGTGCCAGCAGTGATCGGGCCGGGGAGCTGTTTTTT. Amino acids: CASSDRAGELFF.

There are a few counts of this clonotype. CDR3 DNA sequence: TGTGCCAGCAGCTTTTGGTCAGGGGGCGATCCGAGCTATGGCTACACCTTC. It translates to CASSFWSGGDPSYGYTF. The rearrangement joins TRBV5-6 to TRBJ1-2; 8 bases fit TRBD1. Looked up from germline, CDR1 is SGHDT and CDR2 is YYEEEE. Unmatched junction bases numbered 13, after V lost 2 bases and J lost 4 bases. The CDR3 runs to 17 residues. Full variable domain (missing parts from reference TRBV5-6 and TRBJ1-2): DAGVTQSPTHLIKTRGQQVTLRCSPKSGHDTVSWYQQALGQGPQFIFQYYEEEERQRGNFPDRFSGHQFPNYSSELNVNALLLGDSALYLCASSFWSGGDPSYGYTFGSGTRLTVV.